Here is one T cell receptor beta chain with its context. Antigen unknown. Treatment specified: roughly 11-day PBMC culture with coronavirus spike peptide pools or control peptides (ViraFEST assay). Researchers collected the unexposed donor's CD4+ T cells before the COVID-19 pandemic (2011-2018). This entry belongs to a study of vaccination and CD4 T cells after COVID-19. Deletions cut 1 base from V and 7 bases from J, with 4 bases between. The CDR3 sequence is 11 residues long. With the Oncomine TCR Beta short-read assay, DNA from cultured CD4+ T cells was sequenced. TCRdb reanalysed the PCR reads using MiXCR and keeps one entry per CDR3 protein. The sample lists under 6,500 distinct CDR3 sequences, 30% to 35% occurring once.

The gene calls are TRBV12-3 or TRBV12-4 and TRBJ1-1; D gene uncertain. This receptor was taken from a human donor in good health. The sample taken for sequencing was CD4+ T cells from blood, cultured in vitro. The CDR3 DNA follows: TGTGCCAGCAGTTTAGGTTTTGAAGCTTTCTTT. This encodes CASSLGFEAFF.